The 29 T cell receptor beta chains in this list originate from one sample, sequenced in a study of blood T cells in healthy people across ages. A second PCR of about 7 to 12 cycles used a sample-barcoded 5' primer and a J-beta primer mix. Via MiXCR, TCRdb re-called the 5' RACE reads, giving one row per CDR3 protein. The table includes around 580,000 distinct CDR3 sequences, less than 60% detected once. Sequencing was done on a sample of blood. These receptors originate from an elderly man in good health.

This chain joins TRBV5-6 and TRBJ2-1, with D unclear. CDR3 length: 16 residues. V was cut by 2 bases and J by 3 bases, with 15 bases left in between. Looked up from germline, CDR1 is SGHDT and CDR2 is YYEEEE. The CDR3 DNA reads as TGTGCCAGCAGCTTCGGAAACACCATAATCTACAATGAGCAGTTCTTC. Translation: CASSFGNTIIYNEQFF.

V and J are TRBV7-2 and TRBJ2-1, with 7 nucleotides matching TRBD2. This CDR3 spans 16 amino acids. V lost 3 bases and J lost 6; bases outside the gene matches: 11. CDR1 and CDR2 (germline): SGHTA, FQGNSA. The CDR3 nucleotides read TGTGCCAGCAGCTTCGGGGGACTATCACCTACCAATGAGCAGTTCTTC. Translating it yields CASSFGGLSPTNEQFF.

J is TRBJ1-6 and V is TRBV5-1; D uncertain. In germline, CDR1 is SGHRS, CDR2 YFSETQ. The V end lost 0 bases, the J end lost 7 bases, and 17 bases lay between the germline ends. The length of the CDR3 is 17 residues. The chain's CDR3 is CASSLGTNERPNSPLHF. The CDR3 nucleotides read TGCGCCAGCAGCTTGGGCACCAATGAGCGTCCCAATTCACCCCTCCACTTT.

The chain carries TRBV7-2 and TRBJ2-5, with D possibly matching TRBD2 (6 bases). CDR3 size: 13 residues. Germline CDR1 is SGHTA and CDR2 is FQGNSA. V lost 5 bases and J 2 bases, leaving 9 bases between the germline ends. The CDR3, as DNA: TGTGCCAGCAGCGGGGGGATACAAGAGACCCAGTACTTC. The encoded protein is CASSGGIQETQYF. Complete variable domain (other parts from reference TRBV7-2 and TRBJ2-5): GAGVSQSPSNKVTEKGKDVELRCDPISGHTALYWYRQSLGQGLEFLIYFQGNSAPDKSGLPSDRFSAERTGGSVSTLTIQRTQQEDSAVYLCASSGGIQETQYFGPGTRLLVL.

The sample holds many counts of this clonotype. This may be a read error, as it is one base from a much larger clone. The chain has TRBV6-5 and TRBJ2-4; weak D call: TRBD1 (6 bases). Germline CDR1 and CDR2: MNHEY and SVGAGI. Trimming removed 0 bases at V and 2 bases at J, with 14 bases between. This CDR3 has 17 amino acids. CDR3 sequence (DNA): TGTGCCAGCAGTTACTCGCGAGGGGGTGGAACCAAAAACATTCAGTACTTC. This sequence encodes CASSYSRGGGTKNIQYF.

This chain links TRBV20-1 with TRBJ2-3; TRBD1 aligns across 9 bases. This CDR3 contains 15 residues. Per germline, CDR1 DFQATT and CDR2 SNEGSKA (reference sequence). The V gene end was trimmed by 3 bases and the J gene end by 5 bases; junction bases not matched to a gene: 9. The CDR3 nucleotides read TGCAGTGCTAGTAGGGAACAGGGGGCCGGAGATACGCAGTATTTT. Its protein is CSASREQGAGDTQYF.

The chain joins TRBV12-3 or TRBV12-4 to TRBJ2-3, with TRBD2 as a possible D gene (5 bases). This CDR3 has 12 residues. Trimming cost V 7 bases and J 9 bases, with 14 bases left between them. The CDR3 sequence: CASTRELGTQYF. For the CDR3, the DNA is TGTGCCAGCACTCGGGAACTAGGAACGCAGTATTTT.

The chain carries TRBV15 and TRBJ2-1; D is ambiguous. CDR1 and CDR2 from the germline V gene are LNHNV and YYDKDF (reference sequence). Trimming removed 0 bases from V and 0 bases from J, with 6 bases in between. The CDR3 covers 15 residues. The DNA of the CDR3 is TGTGCCACCAGCAGAGACTGGTTCTCCTACAATGAGCAGTTCTTC. Protein sequence: CATSRDWFSYNEQFF. Supplemented by reference TRBV15 and TRBJ2-1, the full variable domain reads DAMVIQNPRYQVTQFGKPVTLSCSQTLNHNVMYWYQQKSSQAPKLLFHYYDKDFNNEADTPDNFQSRRPNTSFCFLDIRSPGLGDTAMYLCATSRDWFSYNEQFFGPGTRLTVL.

On this clonotype itself: A single base separates this from a much larger clone, so it may be a read error. This chain uses TRBV29-1 with TRBJ2-5; 8 nucleotides align to TRBD2. The DNA end is a closer match to TRBJ2-7, so the J assignment may be wrong. Germline CDR1 SQVTM, CDR2 ANQGSEA. The CDR3 spans 12 residues. Here the CDR3 reads CSVESGSYEQYF. Here the CDR3 DNA reads TGCAGCGTTGAGAGCGGGAGTTACGAGCAGTACTTC.

The chain carries TRBV18 and TRBJ2-7; D unclear. The germline V gene has CDR1 KGHSH and CDR2 LQKENI. Trimming stripped 6 bases from V and 4 bases from J, with 16 bases between. The CDR3 extends over 14 amino acids. The CDR3 protein is CASSPRQVGYEQYF. CDR3 sequence (DNA): TGTGCCAGCTCCCCAAGACAAGTCGGGTACGAGCAGTACTTC.

The chain employs TRBV20-1 and TRBJ1-1, with D perhaps matching TRBD1 (6 bases). Trimming cost V 3 bases and J 6 bases, with 14 bases left between them. Germline V lookup: CDR1 DFQATT, CDR2 SNEGSKA (reference sequence). The CDR3 loop spans 13 amino acids. The CDR3: CSARGTGIPEAFF. DNA for the CDR3: TGCAGTGCTAGGGGAACAGGGATCCCTGAAGCTTTCTTT.

The table lists this clonotype with many counts. The chain joins TRBV6-6 to TRBJ2-5; D is undetermined. This CDR3 contains 14 residues. Trimming took off 3 bases at V and 1 base at J, with 9 bases between the two ends. Germline V lookup: CDR1 MNHNY, CDR2 SVGAGI (reference sequence). In DNA, the CDR3 is TGTGCCAGCAGTTATCTTACGTCCCAAGAGACCCAGTACTTC. It codes for CASSYLTSQETQYF.

This clonotype occurred many times. J is TRBJ2-3 and V is TRBV20-1; possible D gene TRBD2, 5 bases. The CDR3 totals 15 residues. V was clipped by 5 bases and J by 0 bases, with 15 bases between them. The germline V gene encodes CDR1 DFQATT and CDR2 SNEGSKA (reference sequence). In DNA, the CDR3 is TGCAGTGCTCCTCAAAGCGGTACTAGCACAGATACGCAGTATTTT. Protein product: CSAPQSGTSTDTQYF.

The rearrangement joins TRBV7-2 to TRBJ1-1; D not resolved. The CDR3 length is 15 residues. V lost 1 base and J lost 4, with 13 bases in between. Germline lookup yields CDR1 SGHTA and CDR2 FQGNSA. CDR3 sequence: CASSLGANGFTEAFF. The CDR3 nucleotides read TGTGCCAGCAGCTTAGGGGCGAATGGATTCACTGAAGCTTTCTTT.

This clonotype turned up a few times. V gene TRBV10-3 combines with J gene TRBJ2-7; D may be TRBD2 (6 bases). In germline, CDR1 is ENHRY, CDR2 SYGVKD. The CDR3 is made up of 14 amino acids. V was shortened by 0 bases and J by 4 bases, with 10 bases between the two germline ends. The CDR3 bases are TGTGCCATCAGTGAGTCGGGACTCCCATACGAGCAGTACTTC. This codes for CAISESGLPYEQYF.

The chain couples TRBV7-9 to TRBJ2-1; 7 bases line up with TRBD2. Per the germline V gene, CDR1 is SEHNR and CDR2 is FQNEAQ (reference sequence). This CDR3 is 15 amino acids long. The V and J ends lost 5 bases and 9 bases, in that order; junction bases with no gene match: 13. CDR3 amino acids: CASSPGGVHKGEQFF. CDR3 bases: TGTGCCAGCAGCCCTGGGGGGGTGCACAAGGGTGAGCAGTTCTTC.

This clonotype occurred a few times. The chain carries TRBV20-1 and TRBJ2-1; 7 bases line up with TRBD2. This CDR3 has 13 amino acids. From germline, CDR1 is DFQATT and CDR2 SNEGSKA (reference sequence). Losses at the gene ends were 5 bases for V and 4 bases for J; bases not matched to a gene: 5. DNA of the CDR3: TGCAGTGCTCCTGGGACTAAATACAATGAGCAGTTCTTC. Translation: CSAPGTKYNEQFF.

The rearrangement links TRBV6-1 to TRBJ1-2; the D is unclear. The CDR3 sequence is 14 residues long. The germline V and J ends were trimmed by 6 bases and 1 base, with 12 bases remaining between them. Germline values: CDR1 MNHNS, CDR2 SASEGT. The CDR3 spells CASSATWDNYGYTF. The CDR3 DNA sequence: TGTGCCAGCAGCGCAACATGGGATAACTATGGCTACACCTTC.

This clonotype showed up just a few times. The chain uses TRBV7-3 and TRBJ2-1; no reliable D call. The V end was cut by 2 bases, the J end by 1 base, with 9 bases between. There are 15 residues in the CDR3. Germline lookup yields CDR1 SGHTA and CDR2 FQGTGA. The CDR3 bases are TGTGCCAGCAGCTTAGATCCCGGGTCCTACAATGAGCAGTTCTTC. Its translation is CASSLDPGSYNEQFF.

This clonotype turned up a few times. CDR3 sequence reads: CSGLGYGADTQYF. The CDR3 DNA reads as TGCAGTGGGCTAGGTTACGGCGCAGATACGCAGTATTTT. This chain links TRBV20-1 with TRBJ2-3, with D unclear. The CDR3 is made up of 13 amino acids. Trimming took off 7 bases at V and 4 bases at J, with 15 bases between the two ends. Germline loops: CDR1 DFQATT, CDR2 SNEGSKA (reference sequence).

The rearrangement joins TRBV28 to TRBJ2-5; the D call may be TRBD1 or TRBD2 (6 bases each). This CDR3 comprises 15 residues. CDR1 is MDHEN, CDR2 SYDVKM, per germline. V dropped 5 bases and J dropped 11 bases, with 24 bases sitting between them. Here the CDR3 DNA reads TGTGCCAGCAGTCCTCCAGGGGCGTCCCCTCGGGAGCAGTACTTC. Translating it yields CASSPPGASPREQYF.

This clonotype has a single count. A read error may produce the germline difference seen at one junction end. The chain employs TRBV5-5 and TRBJ2-1, with 11 bases fitting TRBD2. CDR3 length: 20 amino acids. Per germline, CDR1 SGHKS and CDR2 YYEKEE (reference sequence). DNA of the CDR3: TGTGCCAGCAGCTTGGTAGGGCAGGGGGGGACTAGCGGTTCCTGCAATGAGCAGTTCTTC. It encodes CASSLVGQGGTSGSCNEQFF.

This chain connects TRBV18 to TRBJ1-6; 7 bases match TRBD1. J was trimmed by 8 bases and V by 6 bases; bases with no gene match: 7. In germline, CDR1 is KGHSH, CDR2 LQKENI. The CDR3 extends over 14 amino acids. CDR3 nucleotide sequence: TGTGCCAGCTCGAGACAGGGAAAGGATTCACCCCTCCACTTT. The encoded protein is CASSRQGKDSPLHF.

The chain's CDR3 is CASSQDRTGQDNEQFF. The CDR3, as DNA: TGTGCCAGCAGCCAAGATCGCACAGGCCAGGACAATGAGCAGTTCTTC. This chain joins TRBV3-1 and TRBJ2-1; weak D call: TRBD1 (5 bases). Trimming shortened V by 0 bases and J by 5 bases, and 14 bases separated the two germline ends. Germline assignment: CDR1 LGHDT and CDR2 YNNKEL (reference sequence). The CDR3 contains 16 residues.

Turning to this clonotype: This may come from a read error, since a much larger clone is one base off. V gene TRBV6-5 combines with J gene TRBJ2-3; TRBD2 aligns across 9 bases. The CDR3 has 16 residues. Germline lookup yields CDR1 MNHEY and CDR2 SVGAGI. In DNA, the CDR3 is TGTGCCAGCGGTTATGGCGGGAGGGCCGTCACAGATACGCAGTATTTT. This encodes CASGYGGRAVTDTQYF.

This clonotype was seen a few times. This rearrangement joins TRBV7-2 to TRBJ2-5, with 10 bases identical to TRBD1. The germline V gene encodes CDR1 SGHTA and CDR2 FQGNSA. The CDR3 contains 15 residues. The trim removed 1 base at V and 11 bases at J, leaving 10 bases unmatched. The CDR3 loop reads CASSLVGTGESRQYF. CDR3 DNA: TGTGCCAGCAGCTTAGTTGGGACAGGGGAATCGAGGCAGTACTTC.

The chain uses TRBV25-1 and TRBJ2-1; 10 bases agree with TRBD1. The length of the CDR3 is 14 residues. Unmatched junction bases numbered 7, after V lost 7 bases and J lost 7 bases. From germline, CDR1 is MGHDK and CDR2 SYGVNS. This CDR3 reads CASTRTGGLNEQFF. CDR3 sequence (DNA): TGTGCCAGCACTAGGACAGGGGGTTTAAATGAGCAGTTCTTC.

The CDR3 sequence: CASSPPGLAHEQYF. The DNA of the CDR3 is TGTGCCAGCAGCCCGCCGGGACTAGCGCACGAGCAGTACTTC. The rearrangement uses TRBV6-5 and TRBJ2-4; the match to TRBD2 covers 10 bases. The last part of the DNA fits TRBJ2-7 better; the J call may be wrong. The germline CDR1 and CDR2 sequences are MNHEY and SVGAGI. CDR3 length: 14 residues.

This chain links TRBV12-3 or TRBV12-4 with TRBJ2-2; a possible D gene is TRBD2 (6 bases). The CDR3 is 16 residues long. Trimming cost V 3 bases and J 4 bases, with 15 bases left between them. The CDR3 nucleotides are TGTGCCAGCAGTTTTATGGGGGGAGGTAGCACCGGGGAGCTGTTTTTT. Protein: CASSFMGGGSTGELFF.